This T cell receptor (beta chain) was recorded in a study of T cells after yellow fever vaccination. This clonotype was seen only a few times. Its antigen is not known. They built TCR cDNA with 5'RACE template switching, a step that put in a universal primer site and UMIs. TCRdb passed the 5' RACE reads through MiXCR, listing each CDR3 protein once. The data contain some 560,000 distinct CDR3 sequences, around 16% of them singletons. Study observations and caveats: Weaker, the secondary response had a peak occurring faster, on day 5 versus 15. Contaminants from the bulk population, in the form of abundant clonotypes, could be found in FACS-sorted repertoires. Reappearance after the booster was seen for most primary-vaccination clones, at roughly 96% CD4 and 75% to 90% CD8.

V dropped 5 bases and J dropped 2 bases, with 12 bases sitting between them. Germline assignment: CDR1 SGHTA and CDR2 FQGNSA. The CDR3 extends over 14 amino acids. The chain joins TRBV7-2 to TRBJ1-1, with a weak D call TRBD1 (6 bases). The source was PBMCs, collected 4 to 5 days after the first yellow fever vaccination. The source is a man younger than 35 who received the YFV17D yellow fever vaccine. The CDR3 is CASSGKGGNTEAFF. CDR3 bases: TGTGCCAGCAGCGGAAAGGGGGGTAACACTGAAGCTTTCTTT.